Given below is one T cell receptor (beta chain) in context. Its matching antigen is unknown. Of the isolated RNA, all was reverse transcribed, and so the sequenced material was expressed TCRB transcripts. TCRdb's table, derived via immunoSEQ multiplex PCR, lists solely in-frame clones and lacks some. The table records approximately 160,000 clones, under 13% of them present only once. These data come from a study of beta chain features in type 1 diabetes. Findings and caveats of the study: Type 1 diabetes patients had VDJ junctions that carried fewer insertions and more deletions. There was a moderate but significant shortening of TCRB CDR3s in all four CD4+ subsets of Type 1 diabetes patients.

V shed 1 base, J shed 10 bases, and the junction held 6 bases outside the gene matches. Per germline, CDR1 LNHNV and CDR2 YYDKDF (reference sequence). This CDR3 is built from 16 residues. This chain connects TRBV15 to TRBJ2-1, with 14 bases aligning to TRBD2. The TCR comes from a man younger than 40 with type 1 diabetes. The specimen was central memory CD4+ T cells from blood. In DNA form, the CDR3 reads TGTGCCACCAGCAGAGTGGCGGGACTAGCGGGAGAGGAGCAGTTCTTC. The encoded protein is CATSRVAGLAGEEQFF.